This T cell receptor beta chain appears in the sequencing data of a study of T cells in Graves' hyperthyroidism and ophthalmopathy. Regarding the study as a whole: Most thyroid-expanded clonotypes above 0.001 were also found in blood.

This clonotype was counted at least ten times. The antigen is unknown. Hyperthyroidism had been newly diagnosed in patients aged 18 to 65, and its duration was under 2 months. The CDR3 has 12 amino acids. Germline values: CDR1 MNHEY, CDR2 SMNVEV (reference sequence). The V gene lost 4 bases and the J gene lost 3 bases, with 6 bases spanning the gap. Using RNA transcripts as the source, TCR beta CDR3 regions were amplified. Primed by the HTBI set, a first-round RT-PCR was run on the TCR CDR3. TCRdb used MiXCR to reprocess the multiplex PCR reads, holding one entry per CDR3 protein. Of around 350,000 distinct CDR3 sequences detected, 15% to 20% appear once; the ten largest clones hold about 3.7%.

The origin of this receptor is a woman aged 18-29 years with Graves' hyperthyroidism. The genes are TRBV27 and TRBJ1-2; no clear D. The sample consisted of blood. CDR3 sequence (DNA): TGTGCCAGCAGTTCCCTATACTATGGCTACACCTTC. This encodes CASSSLYYGYTF.